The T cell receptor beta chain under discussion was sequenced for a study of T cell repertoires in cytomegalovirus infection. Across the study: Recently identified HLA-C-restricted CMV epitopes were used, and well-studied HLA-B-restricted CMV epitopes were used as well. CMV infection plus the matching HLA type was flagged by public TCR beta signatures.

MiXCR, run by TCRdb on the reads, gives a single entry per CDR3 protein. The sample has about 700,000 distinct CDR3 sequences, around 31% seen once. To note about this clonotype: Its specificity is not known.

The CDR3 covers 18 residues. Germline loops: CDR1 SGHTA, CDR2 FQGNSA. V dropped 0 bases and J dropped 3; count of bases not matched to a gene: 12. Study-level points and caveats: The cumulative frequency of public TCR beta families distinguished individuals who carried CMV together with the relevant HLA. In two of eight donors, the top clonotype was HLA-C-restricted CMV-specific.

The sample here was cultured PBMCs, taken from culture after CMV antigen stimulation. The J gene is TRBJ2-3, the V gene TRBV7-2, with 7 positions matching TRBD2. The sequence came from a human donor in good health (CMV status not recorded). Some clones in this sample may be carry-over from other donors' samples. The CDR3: CASSLAEPGLIITDTQYF. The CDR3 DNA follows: TGTGCCAGCAGCTTAGCGGAACCGGGACTAATCATTACAGATACGCAGTATTTT.